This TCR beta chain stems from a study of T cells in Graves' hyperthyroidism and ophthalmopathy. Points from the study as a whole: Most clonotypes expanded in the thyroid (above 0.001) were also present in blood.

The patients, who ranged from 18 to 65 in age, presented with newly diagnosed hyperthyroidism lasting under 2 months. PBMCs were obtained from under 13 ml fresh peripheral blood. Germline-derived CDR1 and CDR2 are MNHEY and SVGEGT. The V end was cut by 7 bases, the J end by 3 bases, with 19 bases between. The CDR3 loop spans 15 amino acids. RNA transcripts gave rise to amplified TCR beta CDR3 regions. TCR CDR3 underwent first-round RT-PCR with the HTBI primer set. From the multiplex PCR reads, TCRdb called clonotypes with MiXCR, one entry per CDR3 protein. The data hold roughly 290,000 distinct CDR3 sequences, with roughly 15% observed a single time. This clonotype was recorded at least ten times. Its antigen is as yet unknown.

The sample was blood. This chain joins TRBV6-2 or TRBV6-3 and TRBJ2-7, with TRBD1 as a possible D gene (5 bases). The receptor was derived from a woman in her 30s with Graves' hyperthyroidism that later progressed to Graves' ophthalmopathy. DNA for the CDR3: TGTGCCAGCACCGACGGAGAAGGGGTGGGCTACGAGCAGTACTTC. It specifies CASTDGEGVGYEQYF.